These 24 T cell receptor beta chains were all obtained from the same sample, sequenced in a study of preoperative IRX-2 immunotherapy in early breast cancer. This table comes from immunoSEQ multiplex PCR, and its TCRdb copy is limited to in-frame clones, with some not included. The sample lists around 30,000 clones; approximately 80% were seen once. Specified treatment: preoperative locoregional IRX-2 cytokine immunotherapy. This sample was gathered from a patient treated with IRX-2 immunotherapy. Receptors were obtained from a human donor with breast cancer.

The chain recombines TRBV5-1 with TRBJ1-6; 7 bases map to TRBD1. Trimming removed 4 bases from V and 13 bases from J; junction bases left unmatched: 14. The CDR3 sequence is 15 residues long. Germline assignment: CDR1 SGHRS and CDR2 YFSETQ. The CDR3 sequence is CASSLADRDPGPLHF. As DNA, the CDR3 is TGCGCCAGCAGCCTGGCCGACAGGGACCCCGGCCCCCTCCACTTT.

The chain joins TRBV4-1 to TRBJ1-2; D unresolved. This CDR3 is built from 15 residues. Germline CDR1 MGHRA, CDR2 YSYEKL. V lost 0 bases to trimming and J lost 4 bases, with 12 bases between them. CDR3 nucleotide sequence: TGCGCCAGCAGCCAAGACCCCGTTACAACCTATGGCTACACCTTC. Encoded protein: CASSQDPVTTYGYTF.

The rearrangement uses TRBV6-8 and TRBJ1-5; 7 bases are shared with TRBD1. The junction had 8 bases not matched to a gene; V was cut back by 4 bases and J by 5 bases. The CDR3 has 15 residues. Germline assignment: CDR1 MNHGY and CDR2 SAAAGT. The CDR3 DNA follows: TGTGCCAGCAGTTCTGACAGGGCCTTCCATCAGCCCCAGCATTTT. Translated, it gives CASSSDRAFHQPQHF.

The V call is TRBV7-6, the J call TRBJ1-3; tentative D call: TRBD1 (5 bases). The germline V and J ends were trimmed by 4 bases and 0 bases, with 16 bases remaining between them. This CDR3 comprises 17 residues. CDR1 and CDR2 from the germline V gene are SGHVS and FNYEAQ. This CDR3 is CASSSGGLGFSGNTIYF. The CDR3 nucleotides are TGTGCCAGCAGCTCGGGGGGATTGGGCTTCTCTGGAAACACCATATATTTT.

The genes are TRBV5-1 and TRBJ2-2; D possibly corresponds to TRBD1 (6 bases). Trimming took off 4 bases at V and 4 bases at J, with 17 bases between the two ends. CDR1 is SGHRS, CDR2 YFSETQ, per germline. The CDR3 sequence is 16 residues long. The CDR3 sequence is CASSPRGYRGTGELFF. In DNA, the CDR3 is TGCGCCAGCAGCCCCAGGGGTTATCGAGGCACCGGGGAGCTGTTTTTT.

The chain is built from TRBV11-3 and TRBJ1-4; 9 bases are a match to TRBD1. The CDR3 totals 15 residues. V lost 8 bases and J lost 8; bases outside the gene matches: 12. Germline V gene data show CDR1 as SGHNT and CDR2 as YENEEA. CDR3 sequence reads: CASHLPGQGGEKLFF. DNA of the CDR3: TGTGCCAGCCACCTGCCGGGACAGGGTGGCGAAAAACTGTTTTTT.

This clone occurred once. V usage is TRBV19 and J usage is TRBJ2-5; the D gene is possibly TRBD1 (5 bases). The germline V gene encodes CDR1 LNHDA and CDR2 SQIVND (reference sequence). V lost 3 bases, J lost 7 bases, and 21 bases lay in between. CDR3 length: 16 residues. The CDR3 spells CASSITRQGGLGTQYF. The CDR3 nucleotides read TGTGCCAGTAGTATTACTCGGCAGGGTGGGCTGGGGACCCAGTACTTC.

This chain connects TRBV6-8 to TRBJ2-1; D tentatively fits TRBD1 or TRBD2 (5 bases each). Trimming took 8 bases from V and 4 from J, leaving 15 bases between them. Germline loops: CDR1 MNHGY, CDR2 SAAAGT. This CDR3 is built from 14 residues. The DNA of the CDR3 is TGTGCCAGCCTCAGAGGGGTTGGTTACAATGAGCAGTTCTTC. Translating it yields CASLRGVGYNEQFF.

The chain links TRBV11-3 to TRBJ2-3; either TRBD1 or TRBD2 may supply D (5 bases each). Per the germline V gene, CDR1 is SGHNT and CDR2 is YENEEA. Trimming took off 5 bases at V and 7 bases at J, with 25 bases between the two ends. The CDR3 has 17 amino acids. The chain's CDR3 is CASSGGVSGTGSNTQYF. CDR3 nucleotides: TGTGCCAGCAGCGGGGGTGTTTCAGGGACGGGTTCGAATACGCAGTATTTT.

This clone was detected a few times. The V and J genes are TRBV11-3 and TRBJ1-2, with 7 bases matching TRBD1. Germline V gene data show CDR1 as SGHNT and CDR2 as YENEEA. With V trimmed by 1 base and J by 2 bases, 7 bases remained unmatched. The CDR3 totals 16 residues. The CDR3 protein is CASSLVRGTENYGYTF. The CDR3 coding sequence is TGTGCCAGCAGCTTAGTTAGGGGGACAGAGAACTATGGCTACACCTTC. The whole variable domain, remainder taken from reference TRBV11-3 and TRBJ1-2, is EAGVVQSPRYKIIEKKQPVAFWCNPISGHNTLYWYLQNLGQGPELLIRYENEEAVDDSQLPKDRFSAERLKGVDSTLKIQPAELGDSAVYLCASSLVRGTENYGYTFGSGTRLTVV.

This chain links TRBV30 with TRBJ2-4; a possible D gene is TRBD1 (5 bases). This CDR3 contains 12 residues. CDR1 and CDR2 from the germline V gene are GTSNPN and SVGIG (reference sequence). Trimming removed 2 bases at V and 11 bases at J, with 13 bases between. CDR3 loop: CAWSKTDIVQYF. In nucleotides, the CDR3 is TGTGCCTGGAGTAAGACAGACATAGTTCAGTACTTC.

CDR3 DNA: TGTGCCAGCAGCTTAGGAGGGGGGGGAGCAGATACGCAGTATTTT. Encoded protein: CASSLGGGGADTQYF. This chain connects TRBV11-3 to TRBJ2-3, with D possibly matching TRBD2 (7 bases). The CDR3 extends over 15 amino acids. The germline CDR1 and CDR2 sequences are SGHNT and YENEEA. Between the trimmed V and J ends, which lost 1 base and 4 bases, there was a span of 12 bases.

This clone has more than one count but fewer than ten. This sequence joins TRBV18 and TRBJ1-2, with 9 nucleotides matching TRBD1. The length of the CDR3 is 15 residues. V lost 4 bases and J lost 3; bases outside the gene matches: 6. The germline gives CDR1 KGHSH, CDR2 LQKENI. CDR3 in amino acids: CASSLGTGRDYGYTF. CDR3 nucleotides: TGTGCCAGCTCACTCGGGACAGGGAGAGACTATGGCTACACCTTC.

Only one count was recorded for this clone. This chain joins TRBV15 and TRBJ1-6, with TRBD1 matching over 8 bases. After removal of 3 bases from V and 10 bases from J, the junction contained 5 bases not matched to a gene. Germline CDR1 is LNHNV and CDR2 is YYDKDF (reference sequence). This CDR3 region has 14 residues. The CDR3 nucleotides are TGTGCCACCAGCAGGGTACAGGGGGGCTCACCCCTCCACTTT. Translation: CATSRVQGGSPLHF.

The rearrangement joins TRBV18 to TRBJ1-2, with a possible D match to TRBD1 (6 bases). The CDR3 runs to 14 residues. Germline CDR1 KGHSH, CDR2 LQKENI. Trimming removed 2 bases at V and 4 bases at J, with 11 bases between. In DNA form, the CDR3 reads TGTGCCAGCTCACCAGATCGGGGGGCCTATGGCTACACCTTC. Amino acid sequence: CASSPDRGAYGYTF. Based on the CDR3 plus reference TRBV18 and TRBJ1-2, the full variable domain is NAGVMQNPRHLVRRRGQEARLRCSPMKGHSHVYWYRQLPEEGLKFMVYLQKENIIDESGMPKERFSAEFPKEGPSILRIQQVVRGDSAAYFCASSPDRGAYGYTFGSGTRLTVV.

This clone was recorded a few times. The genes are TRBV11-3 and TRBJ2-5, with D maybe TRBD2 (6 bases). V was trimmed by 5 bases and J by 5 bases, leaving 27 bases between them. CDR1 and CDR2 (germline): SGHNT, YENEEA. The CDR3 contains 18 residues. The CDR3 bases are TGTGCCAGCAGCCCCCGGGGGTGGGGGGAAGGAGCCGGGGAGACCCAGTACTTC. Its translation is CASSPRGWGEGAGETQYF. Together with reference TRBV11-3 and TRBJ2-5, the CDR3 gives the full variable domain: EAGVVQSPRYKIIEKKQPVAFWCNPISGHNTLYWYLQNLGQGPELLIRYENEEAVDDSQLPKDRFSAERLKGVDSTLKIQPAELGDSAVYLCASSPRGWGEGAGETQYFGPGTRLLVL.

The chain recombines TRBV7-7 with TRBJ2-1; 7 bases are a match to TRBD2. V was pared by 3 bases and J by 4 bases, with 6 bases of the junction left unmatched. The CDR3 has 15 amino acids. From germline, CDR1 is SSHAT and CDR2 FNYEAQ (reference sequence). The CDR3 nucleotides read TGTGCCAGCAGCTTGTGGGGGGGACCGTACAATGAGCAGTTCTTC. Translated: CASSLWGGPYNEQFF. The whole variable domain, filled in from reference TRBV7-7 and TRBJ2-1, reads GAGVSQSPRYKVTKRGQDVTLRCDPISSHATLYWYQQALGQGPEFLTYFNYEAQPDKSGLPSDRFSAERPEGSISTLTIQRTEQRDSAMYRCASSLWGGPYNEQFFGPGTRLTVL.

The chain joins TRBV5-1 to TRBJ2-5, with D possibly called TRBD1 or TRBD2 (5 bases each). V was pared by 0 bases and J by 1 base, with 13 bases between. The CDR3 consists of 16 residues. Looked up from germline, CDR1 is SGHRS and CDR2 is YFSETQ. In DNA form, the CDR3 reads TGCGCCAGCAGCTTGGGGGGTGGGACGTCCCAAGAGACCCAGTACTTC. Protein sequence: CASSLGGGTSQETQYF.

The V and J genes are TRBV6-8 and TRBJ1-2; D is perhaps TRBD1 (6 bases). Germline CDR1 MNHGY, CDR2 SAAAGT. This CDR3 region has 13 residues. The V end lost 7 bases, the J end lost 8 bases, and 17 bases lay between the germline ends. The CDR3 DNA reads TGTGCCAGCAAAATGCAGGGGACTCACGGCTACACCTTC. This codes for CASKMQGTHGYTF.

The chain recombines TRBV7-6 with TRBJ1-6, with D maybe TRBD1 (6 bases). Germline CDR1 reads SGHVS; CDR2 reads FNYEAQ. The V end lost 3 bases, the J end lost 7 bases, and 13 bases lay between the germline ends. The CDR3 contains 15 residues. CDR3 nucleotides: TGTGCCAGCAGCTTCGGAGGGGGTCCAAATTCACCCCTCCACTTT. Encoded protein: CASSFGGGPNSPLHF.

The chain is built from TRBV6-8 and TRBJ1-6; D not resolved. With 10 bases removed from V and 8 bases from J, the gap between germline ends came to 18 bases. The germline V gene encodes CDR1 MNHGY and CDR2 SAAAGT. The CDR3 runs to 14 residues. This CDR3 is CAISNAGRDSPLHF. Here the CDR3 DNA reads TGTGCCATCAGCAATGCGGGCCGGGATTCACCCCTCCACTTT.

The chain combines TRBV19 with TRBJ2-3, with 8 bases fitting TRBD2. Germline V gene lookup returns CDR1 LNHDA and CDR2 SQIVND (reference sequence). Trimming took 3 bases from V and 3 from J; bases not matched to a gene: 8. The CDR3 extends over 16 amino acids. The CDR3 sequence is CASSISRGRLTDTQYF. DNA for the CDR3: TGTGCCAGTAGTATTTCCCGCGGGAGGCTGACAGATACGCAGTATTTT.

V is TRBV6-8 and J is TRBJ1-2, with unresolved D. This CDR3 has 13 amino acids. The germline V gene encodes CDR1 MNHGY and CDR2 SAAAGT. Trimming stripped 6 bases from V and 2 bases from J, with 10 bases between. CDR3 nucleotides: TGTGCCAGCAGCCGAGGCGCCAACTATGGCTACACCTTC. It translates to CASSRGANYGYTF.

This clone was observed a single time. The V gene is TRBV6-8, the J gene TRBJ2-4, with D possibly being TRBD1 (6 bases). Between the trimmed V and J ends, which lost 4 bases and 6 bases, there was a span of 13 bases. Germline CDR1 is MNHGY and CDR2 is SAAAGT. The CDR3 is 14 residues long. As DNA, the CDR3 is TGTGCCAGCAGTTCCTCAAGGACAGCAAACATTCAGTACTTC. As protein: CASSSSRTANIQYF.